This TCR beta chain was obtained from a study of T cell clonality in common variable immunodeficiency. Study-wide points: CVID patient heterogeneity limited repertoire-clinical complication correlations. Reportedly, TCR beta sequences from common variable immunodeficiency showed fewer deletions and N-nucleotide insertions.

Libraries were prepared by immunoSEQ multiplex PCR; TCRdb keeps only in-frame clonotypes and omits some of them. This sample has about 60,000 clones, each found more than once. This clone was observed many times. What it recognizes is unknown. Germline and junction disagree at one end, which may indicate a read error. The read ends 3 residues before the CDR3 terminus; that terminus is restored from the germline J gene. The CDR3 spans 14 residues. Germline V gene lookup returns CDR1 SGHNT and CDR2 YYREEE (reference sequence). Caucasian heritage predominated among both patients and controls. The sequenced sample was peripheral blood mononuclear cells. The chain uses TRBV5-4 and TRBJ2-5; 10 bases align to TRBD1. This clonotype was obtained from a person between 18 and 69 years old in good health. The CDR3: CAGRTGGLQETQYF. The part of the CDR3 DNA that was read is TGTGCCGGCCGGACAGGGGGGCTCCAAGAAACC.